A single sample is the source of the 25 T cell receptor beta chains below, sequenced in a study of T-cell memory formation after mild COVID-19. TCRdb reprocessed the 5' RACE reads with MiXCR, giving one entry per CDR3 protein. Of about 560,000 distinct CDR3 sequences in the sample, 17% were seen once. The sequenced sample consisted of PBMCs or a T cell subset sorted from them (not recorded which). Source of these receptors: an adult woman who had mild COVID-19 (a few samples of this study predate the infection). Cell type and time point are not known.

A few counts support this clonotype. The V gene is TRBV27, the J gene TRBJ2-1; D unclear. This CDR3 contains 14 residues. The germline V gene has CDR1 MNHEY and CDR2 SMNVEV (reference sequence). V was shortened by 0 bases and J by 4 bases, with 7 bases between the two germline ends. The CDR3 reads CASSLSTWYNEQFF. Here the CDR3 DNA reads TGTGCCAGCAGTTTATCGACGTGGTACAATGAGCAGTTCTTC.

This clonotype has a count of ten or more. This chain connects TRBV7-9 to TRBJ2-7, with 8 positions matching TRBD1. Trimming at V came to 6 bases and at J to 7 bases, leaving 8 bases not matched to a gene. Looked up from germline, CDR1 is SEHNR and CDR2 is FQNEAQ (reference sequence). The CDR3 length is 13 residues. The DNA for the CDR3 is TGTGCCAGCAGTTGGACAGGGACGGGGGAGCAGTACTTC. Translated: CASSWTGTGEQYF. The whole variable domain, remainder taken from reference TRBV7-9 and TRBJ2-7, is DTGVSQNPRHKITKRGQNVTFRCDPISEHNRLYWYRQTLGQGPEFLTYFQNEAQLEKSRLLSDRFSAERPKGSFSTLEIQRTEQGDSAMYLCASSWTGTGEQYFGPGTRLTVT.

The chain uses TRBV20-1 and TRBJ2-5, with 8 bases fitting TRBD2. Germline trimming cut 6 bases from V and 5 bases from J; bases unmatched to any gene: 17. Germline loops: CDR1 DFQATT, CDR2 SNEGSKA (reference sequence). The CDR3 has 16 amino acids. Here the CDR3 reads CSAAAGGYYPGETQYF. CDR3 in DNA: TGCAGTGCCGCCGCGGGGGGTTACTACCCTGGGGAGACCCAGTACTTC.

There are a few counts of this clonotype. The chain joins TRBV6-1 to TRBJ2-5; D is possibly TRBD2 (7 bases). CDR1 is MNHNS and CDR2 is SASEGT in the germline V gene. The germline V and J ends were trimmed by 1 base and 4 bases, with 16 bases remaining between them. This CDR3 has 16 residues. CDR3 residues: CASSEGRQGRGETQYF. CDR3 in DNA: TGTGCCAGCAGTGAAGGGAGGCAGGGGAGGGGAGAGACCCAGTACTTC.

V is TRBV7-6 and J is TRBJ2-1; no definite D call. The germline V gene has CDR1 SGHVS and CDR2 FNYEAQ. Deletions cut 7 bases from V and 2 bases from J, with 24 bases between. The length of the CDR3 is 18 residues. The CDR3 sequence: CASTPGVLRSGPYNEQFF. DNA of the CDR3: TGTGCCAGCACCCCTGGTGTGCTAAGATCGGGCCCCTACAATGAGCAGTTCTTC.

This clonotype has a handful of counts. The chain has TRBV2 and TRBJ2-2; D assignment may be TRBD1 or TRBD2 (6 bases each). Between the trimmed V and J ends, which lost 3 bases and 1 base, there was a span of 12 bases. The CDR3 covers 16 residues. The germline V gene encodes CDR1 SNHLY and CDR2 FYNNEI. As DNA, the CDR3 is TGTGCCAGCAGTGATCGGGGGCGGGAGAACACCGGGGAGCTGTTTTTT. Protein product: CASSDRGRENTGELFF.

This clonotype was counted between two and nine times. This chain links TRBV6-1 with TRBJ1-1; possibly TRBD1 for D (6 bases). This CDR3 region has 17 residues. V was clipped by 7 bases and J by 1 base, with 22 bases between them. The V gene's germline CDR1 is MNHNS and CDR2 SASEGT. The CDR3 sequence is CASIMTGGLWSNTEAFF. DNA for the CDR3: TGTGCCAGCATCATGACAGGAGGTCTTTGGTCGAACACTGAAGCTTTCTTT.

Points on this clonotype: Germline and junction disagree at one end, which may indicate a read error. Here the CDR3 reads CDSSIKETQYF. The CDR3, as DNA: TGTGACAGCAGTATAAAAGAGACCCAGTACTTC. The chain joins TRBV12-3 or TRBV12-4 to TRBJ2-5; D not resolved. This CDR3 region has 11 residues.

This clonotype was counted at least ten times. The V gene is TRBV29-1, the J gene TRBJ2-5; D perhaps matches TRBD1 (6 bases). The germline V gene has CDR1 SQVTM and CDR2 ANQGSEA. This CDR3 contains 15 residues. Deletions cut 7 bases from V and 0 bases from J, with 18 bases between. In DNA, the CDR3 is TGCAGCGCCCTTGTTAGGCAGGGGCACCAAGAGACCCAGTACTTC. It is translated as CSALVRQGHQETQYF.

This clonotype was seen only a few times. The gene calls are TRBV10-3 and TRBJ2-3; 8 bases match TRBD2. CDR3 size: 13 residues. The ends lost 10 bases at V and 2 bases at J; junction bases unmatched: 5. Germline CDR1 reads ENHRY; CDR2 reads SYGVKD. CDR3 bases: TGTGCCACCGTAGCGGGGATCACAGATACGCAGTATTTT. This gives the protein CATVAGITDTQYF.

The chain employs TRBV7-6 and TRBJ2-2, with TRBD2 as a possible D gene (5 bases). The V end lost 8 bases, the J end lost 6 bases, and 16 bases lay between the germline ends. Germline CDR1 and CDR2: SGHVS and FNYEAQ. The CDR3 totals 14 residues. The CDR3 here is CASGTRSVPGELFF. CDR3 nucleotides: TGTGCCAGCGGCACTAGATCCGTCCCCGGGGAGCTGTTTTTT.

In this sample, this clonotype turned up a few times. This chain joins TRBV9 and TRBJ2-1; tentative D call: TRBD2 (6 bases). Trimming stripped 0 bases from V and 8 bases from J, with 18 bases between. The CDR3 is made up of 16 amino acids. Germline V gene lookup returns CDR1 SGDLS and CDR2 YYNGEE. CDR3: CASSVGESGTHHEQFF. The CDR3 DNA reads as TGTGCCAGCAGCGTAGGAGAGAGTGGGACTCATCATGAGCAGTTCTTC.

This clonotype was seen a handful of times. The chain uses TRBV4-1 and TRBJ2-1; TRBD2 agrees at 11 bases. J was trimmed by 4 bases and V by 5 bases; bases with no gene match: 4. Germline V gene sequence: CDR1 MGHRA, CDR2 YSYEKL. The CDR3 consists of 15 residues. CDR3 nucleotides: TGCGCCAGCAGCACGACTAGCGGGAAATACAATGAGCAGTTCTTC. This gives the protein CASSTTSGKYNEQFF.

This clonotype turned up a few times. The gene calls are TRBV7-9 and TRBJ2-7; 7 bases match TRBD1. Germline trimming cut 5 bases from V and 3 bases from J; bases unmatched to any gene: 4. Germline assignment: CDR1 SEHNR and CDR2 FQNEAQ (reference sequence). This CDR3 has 13 residues. The CDR3 nucleotides read TGTGCCAGCAGCCCGGGACAGATCTACGAGCAGTACTTC. Amino acids: CASSPGQIYEQYF.

This clonotype was observed a handful of times. The chain recombines TRBV5-1 with TRBJ2-2; 7 bases agree with TRBD2. Looked up from germline, CDR1 is SGHRS and CDR2 is YFSETQ. The CDR3 covers 14 residues. The V and J ends lost 4 bases and 4 bases, in that order; junction bases with no gene match: 4. The CDR3 protein is CASSGGGGTGELFF. The CDR3 region has the DNA TGCGCCAGCAGCGGCGGGGGAGGCACCGGGGAGCTGTTTTTT. The variable domain in full, completed from reference TRBV5-1 and TRBJ2-2, reads KAGVTQTPRYLIKTRGQQVTLSCSPISGHRSVSWYQQTPGQGLQFLFEYFSETQRNKGNFPGRFSGRQFSNSRSEMNVSTLELGDSALYLCASSGGGGTGELFFGEGSRLTVL.

CDR3 DNA: TGCAGTGCTAGCCCCTTGACAGGGACCTACGAGCAGTACTTC. Residues: CSASPLTGTYEQYF. The V and J genes are TRBV20-1 and TRBJ2-7, with 7 nucleotides matching TRBD1. V shed 3 bases and J 2 bases; nucleotides not matched to a gene: 7. This CDR3 comprises 14 residues. The germline gives CDR1 DFQATT, CDR2 SNEGSKA (reference sequence).

The rearrangement joins TRBV30 to TRBJ1-2; D uncertain. There are 10 residues in the CDR3. Trimming cost V 7 bases and J 8 bases, with 11 bases left between them. CDR1 and CDR2 from the germline V gene are GTSNPN and SVGIG (reference sequence). The CDR3 coding sequence is TGTGCCTCACAAGAGGGCGGCTACACCTTC. This encodes CASQEGGYTF.

V gene TRBV28 combines with J gene TRBJ2-3; D perhaps matches TRBD2 (6 bases). V dropped 6 bases and J dropped 7 bases, with 17 bases sitting between them. In germline, CDR1 is MDHEN, CDR2 SYDVKM. This CDR3 spans 14 amino acids. The CDR3 loop reads CASSLPGLLNTQYF. CDR3 nucleotides: TGTGCCAGCAGCCTTCCGGGACTTCTTAATACGCAGTATTTT.

As DNA, the CDR3 is TGTGCCAGCAGCTTCTGGGTGGACAGGTACGATCAGCCCCAGCATTTT. Encoded protein: CASSFWVDRYDQPQHF. V is TRBV7-8 and J is TRBJ1-5; 7 nucleotides match TRBD1. Germline-derived CDR1 and CDR2 are SGHVS and FQNEAQ. The CDR3 consists of 16 residues. The V and J ends lost 3 bases and 5 bases, in that order; junction bases with no gene match: 10.

This chain links TRBV27 with TRBJ2-3; D call uncertain. The CDR3 loop spans 15 amino acids. Trimming pared 1 base from V and 1 base from J, leaving 9 bases between. Germline loops: CDR1 MNHEY, CDR2 SMNVEV (reference sequence). CDR3 coding DNA: TGTGCCAGCAGTTTATTCGGACCCCGCACAGATACGCAGTATTTT. Protein: CASSLFGPRTDTQYF.

This rearrangement joins TRBV5-1 to TRBJ2-3; 8 nucleotides match TRBD2. Germline assignment: CDR1 SGHRS and CDR2 YFSETQ. J lost 5 bases, V lost 4 bases, and 24 bases had no gene match. CDR3 size: 20 residues. DNA of the CDR3: TGCGCCAGCAGCCCGGGTAAGGTGACGAGTCGGGGGGGCCGTGGAGATACGCAGTATTTT. Protein sequence: CASSPGKVTSRGGRGDTQYF.

This chain joins TRBV18 and TRBJ1-2; D is ambiguous. The V end was cut by 3 bases, the J end by 6 bases, with 5 bases between. CDR1 and CDR2 (germline): KGHSH, LQKENI. The CDR3 contains 11 residues. In DNA, the CDR3 is TGTGCCAGCTCACCCTCAAATGGCTACACCTTC. It translates to CASSPSNGYTF.

The chain employs TRBV10-3 and TRBJ2-5, with D possibly being TRBD1 or TRBD2 (6 bases each). The germline gives CDR1 ENHRY, CDR2 SYGVKD. Trimming shortened V by 6 bases and J by 5 bases, and 19 bases separated the two germline ends. CDR3 size: 15 residues. The CDR3 DNA follows: TGTGCCATCAGAGACCCCACGGGGGCCCGGGAGACCCAGTACTTC. Amino acid sequence: CAIRDPTGARETQYF.

This rearrangement joins TRBV12-3 or TRBV12-4 to TRBJ1-2; 8 nucleotides line up with TRBD1. CDR3 length equals 14 residues. V was clipped by 6 bases and J by 6 bases; unmatched bases: 9. The CDR3: CASSRTAQGDGYTF. In DNA, the CDR3 is TGTGCCAGCAGCCGGACAGCACAGGGGGATGGCTACACCTTC.

The rearrangement links TRBV20-1 to TRBJ2-7; TRBD2 matches 8 bases. This CDR3 is 14 amino acids long. V lost 5 bases and J lost 7; bases outside the gene matches: 13. Germline values: CDR1 DFQATT, CDR2 SNEGSKA (reference sequence). CDR3 sequence: CSAPRGSGTREQYF. In nucleotides, the CDR3 is TGCAGTGCTCCCCGGGGTAGCGGGACTCGGGAGCAGTACTTC.